This T cell receptor (beta chain) was recorded in a study of CD4 T cells in relation to SARS-CoV-2 and coronaviruses. Study background: ViraFEST: approximately 10-day antigen culture of PBMCs, then TCR beta CDR3 sequencing.

General study findings and limits: The assay detects memory recall responses, not culture-primed primary responses.

This table comes from immunoSEQ multiplex PCR, and its TCRdb copy is limited to in-frame clones, with some not included. This table holds tens of thousands of clones, around three quarters found once. This clone was seen more than once but under ten times. What it recognizes is unknown. Different DNA sequences within this sample yield the same CDR3. 10^5 naive or memory CD4+ cells were cultured with CEF peptides for approximately eleven days. This CDR3 spans 15 amino acids. The germline gives CDR1 SGHRS, CDR2 YFSETQ. Trimming pared 4 bases from V and 2 bases from J, leaving 12 bases between. Source material: memory CD4+ T cells from PBMCs, cultured in vitro. The receptor was isolated from an adult with COVID-19. This chain joins TRBV5-1 and TRBJ2-2; maybe TRBD2 (5 bases). In DNA, the CDR3 is TGCGCCAGCAGCGAGGACCGGGGAAACACCGGGGAGCTGTTTTTT. It yields the protein CASSEDRGNTGELFF.